The next 2 T cell receptor beta chains were all read from a single sample in a study of monozygotic twins with inflammatory bowel disease. Reprocessing the 5' RACE reads, TCRdb reports a single entry for every CDR3 protein and omits DNA. The sample data list about 440,000 distinct CDR3 sequences. The specimen sequenced was blood. Receptors were obtained from a human donor with ulcerative colitis or Crohn's disease, or a healthy co-twin of an affected twin (not recorded which).

The chain carries TRBV7-9 and TRBJ2-7. This CDR3 contains 14 residues. CDR1 and CDR2 (germline): SEHNR, FQNEAQ (reference sequence). Here the CDR3 reads CASSLAGFLDEQYF.

The chain joins TRBV6-5 to TRBJ2-7. Germline V lookup: CDR1 MNHEY, CDR2 SVGAGI. This CDR3 spans 14 amino acids. This chain's CDR3 is CASSYLGPTYEQYF.